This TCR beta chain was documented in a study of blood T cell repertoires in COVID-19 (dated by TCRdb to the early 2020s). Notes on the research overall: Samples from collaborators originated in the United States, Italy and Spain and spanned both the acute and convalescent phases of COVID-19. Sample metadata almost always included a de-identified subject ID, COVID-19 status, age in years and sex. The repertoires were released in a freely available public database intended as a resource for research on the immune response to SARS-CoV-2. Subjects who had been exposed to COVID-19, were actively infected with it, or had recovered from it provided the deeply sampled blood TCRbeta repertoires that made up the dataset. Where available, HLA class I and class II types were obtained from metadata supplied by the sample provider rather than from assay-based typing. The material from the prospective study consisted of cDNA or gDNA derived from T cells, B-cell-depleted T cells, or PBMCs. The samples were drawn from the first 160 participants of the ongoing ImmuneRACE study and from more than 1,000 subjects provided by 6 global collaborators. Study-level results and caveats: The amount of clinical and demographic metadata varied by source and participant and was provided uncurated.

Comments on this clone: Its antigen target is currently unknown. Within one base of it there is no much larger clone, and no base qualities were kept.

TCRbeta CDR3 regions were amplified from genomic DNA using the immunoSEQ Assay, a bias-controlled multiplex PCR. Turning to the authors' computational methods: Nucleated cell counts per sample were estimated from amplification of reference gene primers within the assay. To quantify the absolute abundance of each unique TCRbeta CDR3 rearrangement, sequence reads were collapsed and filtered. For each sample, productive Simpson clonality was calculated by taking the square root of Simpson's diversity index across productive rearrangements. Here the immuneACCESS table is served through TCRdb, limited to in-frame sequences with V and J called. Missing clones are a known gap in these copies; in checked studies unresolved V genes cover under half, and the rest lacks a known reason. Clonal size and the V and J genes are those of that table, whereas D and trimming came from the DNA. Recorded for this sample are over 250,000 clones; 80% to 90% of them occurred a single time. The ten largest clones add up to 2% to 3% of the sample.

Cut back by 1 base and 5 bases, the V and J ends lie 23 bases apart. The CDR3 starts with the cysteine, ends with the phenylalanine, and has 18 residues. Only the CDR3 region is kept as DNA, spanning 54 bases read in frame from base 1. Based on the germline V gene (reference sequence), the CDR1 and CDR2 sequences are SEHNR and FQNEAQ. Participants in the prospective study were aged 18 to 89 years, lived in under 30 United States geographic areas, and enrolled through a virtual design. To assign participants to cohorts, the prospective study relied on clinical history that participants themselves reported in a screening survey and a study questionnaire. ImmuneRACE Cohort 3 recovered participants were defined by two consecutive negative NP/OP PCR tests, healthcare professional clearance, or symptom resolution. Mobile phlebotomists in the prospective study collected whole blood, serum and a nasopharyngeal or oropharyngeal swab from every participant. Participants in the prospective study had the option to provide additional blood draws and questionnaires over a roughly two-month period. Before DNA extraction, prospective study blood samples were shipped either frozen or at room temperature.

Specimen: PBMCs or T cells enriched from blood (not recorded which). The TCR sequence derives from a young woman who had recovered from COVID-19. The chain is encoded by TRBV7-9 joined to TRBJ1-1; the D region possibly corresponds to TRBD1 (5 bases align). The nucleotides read TGTGCCAGCAGCTTAGTAGGCGGGGCCGTACAACTATCAACTGAAGCTTTCTTT. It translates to CASSLVGGAVQLSTEAFF. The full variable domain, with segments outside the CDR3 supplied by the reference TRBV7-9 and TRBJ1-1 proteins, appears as DTGVSQNPRHKITKRGQNVTFRCDPISEHNRLYWYRQTLGQGPEFLTYFQNEAQLEKSRLLSDRFSAERPKGSFSTLEIQRTEQGDSAMYLCASSLVGGAVQLSTEAFFGQGTRLTVV.